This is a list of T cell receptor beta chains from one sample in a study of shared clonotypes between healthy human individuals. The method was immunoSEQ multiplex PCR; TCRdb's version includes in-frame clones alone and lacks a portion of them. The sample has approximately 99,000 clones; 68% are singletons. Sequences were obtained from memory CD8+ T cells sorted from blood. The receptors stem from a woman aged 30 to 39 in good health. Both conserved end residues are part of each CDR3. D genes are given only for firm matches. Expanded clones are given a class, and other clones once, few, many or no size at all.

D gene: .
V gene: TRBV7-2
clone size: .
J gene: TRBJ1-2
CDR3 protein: CASSFRVPGDGGYTF
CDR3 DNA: TGTGCCAGCAGCTTCCGGGTCCCGGGGGATGGTGGCTACACCTTC

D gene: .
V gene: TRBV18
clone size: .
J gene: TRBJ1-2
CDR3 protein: CASSPPKGAGYGYTF
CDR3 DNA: TGTGCCAGCTCACCCCCGAAGGGCGCAGGCTATGGCTACACCTTC

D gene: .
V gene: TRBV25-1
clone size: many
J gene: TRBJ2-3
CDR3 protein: CASSEVRTDTQYF
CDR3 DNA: TGTGCCAGCAGTGAAGTAAGGACAGATACGCAGTATTTT

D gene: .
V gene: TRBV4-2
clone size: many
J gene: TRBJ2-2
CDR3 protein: CASSQTVTGDDGELFF
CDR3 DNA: TGTGCCAGCAGCCAAACGGTAACGGGAGACGACGGGGAGCTGTTTTTT

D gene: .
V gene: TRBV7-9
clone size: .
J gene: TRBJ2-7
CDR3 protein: CASSLGQYEQYF
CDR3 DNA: TGTGCCAGCAGCCTTGGACAATACGAGCAGTACTTC

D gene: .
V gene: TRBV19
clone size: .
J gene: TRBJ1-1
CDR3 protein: CASTAYGYTEAFF
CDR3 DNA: TGTGCCAGTACCGCGTATGGTTACACTGAAGCTTTCTTT

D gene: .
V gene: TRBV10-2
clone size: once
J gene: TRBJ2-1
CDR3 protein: CASSEGIEQFF
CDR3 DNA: TGCGCCAGCAGTGAGGGGATTGAGCAGTTCTTC

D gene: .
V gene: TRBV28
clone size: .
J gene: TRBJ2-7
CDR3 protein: CASSLIWTDGEQYF
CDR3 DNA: TGTGCCAGCAGTTTAATCTGGACAGACGGCGAGCAGTACTTC

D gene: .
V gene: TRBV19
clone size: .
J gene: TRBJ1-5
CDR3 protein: CASDWGANQPQHF
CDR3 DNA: TGTGCCAGTGATTGGGGAGCCAATCAGCCCCAGCATTTT

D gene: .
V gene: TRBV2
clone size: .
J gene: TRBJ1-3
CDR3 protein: CASSETVSSGNTIYF
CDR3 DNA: TGTGCCAGCAGTGAGACGGTGAGCTCTGGAAACACCATATATTTT

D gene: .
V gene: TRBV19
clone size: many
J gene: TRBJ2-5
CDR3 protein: CASSSMHSFQETQYF
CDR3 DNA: TGTGCCAGTAGCTCAATGCACAGCTTCCAAGAGACCCAGTACTTC

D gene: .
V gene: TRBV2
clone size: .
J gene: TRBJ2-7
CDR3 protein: CASSSGRNSYEQYF
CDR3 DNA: TGTGCCAGCTCTTCTGGACGGAACTCCTACGAGCAGTACTTC

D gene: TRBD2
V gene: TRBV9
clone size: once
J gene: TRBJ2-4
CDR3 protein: CASSVGLAGEENIQYF
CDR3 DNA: TGTGCCAGCAGCGTAGGGTTAGCGGGAGAGGAAAACATTCAGTACTTC

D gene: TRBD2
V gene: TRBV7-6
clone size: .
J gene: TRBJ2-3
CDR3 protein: CASSWGGLAGIGDTQYF
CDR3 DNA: TGTGCCAGCAGCTGGGGGGGGCTAGCGGGAATAGGAGATACGCAGTATTTT

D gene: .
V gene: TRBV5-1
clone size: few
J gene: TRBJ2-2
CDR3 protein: CASSLVEGGELFF
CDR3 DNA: TGCGCCAGCAGCTTGGTGGAGGGCGGGGAGCTGTTTTTT

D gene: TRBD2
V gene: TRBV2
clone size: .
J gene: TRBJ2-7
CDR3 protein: CASSGARLAGPYEQYF
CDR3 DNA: TGTGCCAGCAGTGGGGCGAGACTAGCGGGGCCCTACGAGCAGTACTTC

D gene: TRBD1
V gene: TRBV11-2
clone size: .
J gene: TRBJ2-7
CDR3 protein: CASSPIPTGGGEQYF
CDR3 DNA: TGTGCCAGCAGCCCCATACCGACAGGGGGCGGCGAGCAGTACTTC

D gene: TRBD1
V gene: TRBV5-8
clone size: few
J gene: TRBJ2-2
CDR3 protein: CATKIGDRETGELFF
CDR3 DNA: TGTGCCACAAAAATAGGTGACAGGGAGACCGGGGAGCTGTTTTTT

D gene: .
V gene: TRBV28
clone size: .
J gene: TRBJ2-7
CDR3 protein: CASSQLVLAHPYEQYF
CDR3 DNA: TGTGCCAGCAGCCAACTCGTCCTAGCACATCCCTACGAGCAGTACTTC

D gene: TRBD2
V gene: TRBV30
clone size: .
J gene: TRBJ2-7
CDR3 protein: CALGGGRGYEQYF
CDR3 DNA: TGTGCGCTGGGTGGCGGGAGAGGCTACGAGCAGTACTTC

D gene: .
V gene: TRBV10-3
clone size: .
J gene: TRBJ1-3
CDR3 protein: CAISDSGNTIYF
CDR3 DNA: TGTGCCATCAGTGACTCTGGAAACACCATATATTTT

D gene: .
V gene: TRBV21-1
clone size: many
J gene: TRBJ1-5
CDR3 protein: CASPAGDWVGNQPQHF
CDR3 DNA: TGTGCCAGCCCTGCGGGGGACTGGGTTGGCAATCAGCCCCAGCATTTT

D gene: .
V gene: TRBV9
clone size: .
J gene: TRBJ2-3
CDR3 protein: CASSVVGVGLTDTQYF
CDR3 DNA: TGTGCCAGCAGCGTAGTTGGAGTAGGTCTCACAGATACGCAGTATTTT

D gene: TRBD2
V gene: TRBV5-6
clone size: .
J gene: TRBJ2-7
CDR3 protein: CASSSGGSSYEQYF
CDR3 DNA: TGTGCCAGCAGCTCCGGGGGGAGCTCCTACGAGCAGTACTTC

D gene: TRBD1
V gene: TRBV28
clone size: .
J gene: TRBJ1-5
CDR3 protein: CAITTGGRPQHF
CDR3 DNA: TGTGCCATCACGACAGGGGGCAGGCCCCAGCATTTT

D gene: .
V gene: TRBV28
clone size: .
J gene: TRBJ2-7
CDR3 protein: CATRAGEVYEQYF
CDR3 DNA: TGTGCCACCCGTGCAGGGGAAGTGTACGAGCAGTACTTC

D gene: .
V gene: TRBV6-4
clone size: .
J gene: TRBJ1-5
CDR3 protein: CASSESGEGNQPQHF
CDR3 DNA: TGTGCCAGCAGTGAGTCAGGGGAAGGCAATCAGCCCCAGCATTTT

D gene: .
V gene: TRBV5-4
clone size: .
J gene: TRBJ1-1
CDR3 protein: CASSLAWRPAMAEAFF
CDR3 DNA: TGTGCCAGCAGCTTGGCATGGAGACCGGCGATGGCTGAAGCTTTCTTT

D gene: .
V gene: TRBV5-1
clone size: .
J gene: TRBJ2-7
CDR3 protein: CASTRVAGPYEQYF
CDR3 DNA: TGCGCCAGCACCCGGGTGGCAGGCCCCTACGAGCAGTACTTC

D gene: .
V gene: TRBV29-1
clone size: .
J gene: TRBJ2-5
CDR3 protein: CSVPGVGTQYF
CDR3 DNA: TGCAGCGTCCCGGGGGTAGGGACCCAGTACTTC

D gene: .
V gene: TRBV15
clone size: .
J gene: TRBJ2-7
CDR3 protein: CATSRGRDYEQYF
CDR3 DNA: TGTGCCACCAGCAGGGGACGGGACTACGAGCAGTACTTC

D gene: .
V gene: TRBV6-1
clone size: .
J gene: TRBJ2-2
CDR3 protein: CASSEGDAGELFF
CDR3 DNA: TGTGCCAGCAGTGAAGGAGATGCCGGGGAGCTGTTTTTT

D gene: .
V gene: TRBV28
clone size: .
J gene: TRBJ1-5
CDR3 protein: CASSYGTLNQPQHF
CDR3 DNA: TGTGCCAGCAGTTACGGGACATTAAATCAGCCCCAGCATTTT

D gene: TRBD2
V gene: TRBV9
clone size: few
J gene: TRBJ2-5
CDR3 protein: CASSVGGAGTETQYF
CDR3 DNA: TGTGCCAGCAGCGTAGGAGGAGCGGGAACGGAGACCCAGTACTTC

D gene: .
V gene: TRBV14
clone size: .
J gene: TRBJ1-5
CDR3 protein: CASSQDAVRQHF
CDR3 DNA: TGTGCCAGCAGCCAAGATGCGGTGAGGCAGCATTTT

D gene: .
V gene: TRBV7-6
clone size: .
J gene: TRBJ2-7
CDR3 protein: CASSLVGNGHEQYF
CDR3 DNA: TGTGCCAGCAGCTTAGTGGGAAACGGTCACGAGCAGTACTTC

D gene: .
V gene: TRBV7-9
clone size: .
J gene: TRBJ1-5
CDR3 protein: CASSLGVNQPQHF
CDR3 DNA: TGTGCCAGCAGCTTAGGGGTCAATCAGCCCCAGCATTTT